These 20 T cell receptor beta chains originate from one sample sequenced in a study of cytomegalovirus exposure and HLA in healthy donors. The study ran its PCR with 60 Vbeta and 13 Jbeta primers. Generated by immunoSEQ multiplex PCR, the TCRdb table keeps only in-frame clones and is missing some. The sample has more than 95,000 clones; around 64% are singletons. The sample comprised PBMCs. These receptors were taken from a man aged 60 to 75 in good health and CMV-seronegative.

The CDR3 bases are TGCGCCAGCAGCTGGGACAGGAACAAGCCAAATGGCTACACCTTC. This gives the protein CASSWDRNKPNGYTF. The chain joins TRBV5-1 to TRBJ1-2, with TRBD1 matching 8 bases. The CDR3 sequence is 15 residues long. CDR1 and CDR2 from the germline V gene are SGHRS and YFSETQ. Germline trimming cut 3 bases from V and 6 bases from J; bases unmatched to any gene: 10.

This clone was recorded only once. This sequence joins TRBV9 and TRBJ2-1; the D gene is possibly TRBD1 (6 bases). Germline V CDR1 and CDR2: SGDLS, YYNGEE. The ends were cut back, 0 bases at V and 10 bases at J, with 8 bases in the middle. The length of the CDR3 is 12 residues. The CDR3 sequence: CASSVVTGEQFF. The CDR3 DNA reads TGTGCCAGCAGCGTAGTGACAGGCGAGCAGTTCTTC.

The chain employs TRBV6-5 and TRBJ2-7; a weak D match, TRBD1 (5 bases). The germline V gene has CDR1 MNHEY and CDR2 SVGAGI. The V end lost 2 bases, the J end lost 1 base, and 15 bases lay between the germline ends. CDR3 length: 16 residues. The CDR3 coding sequence is TGTGCCAGCAGTTACAATCTCAGGGTGAGGTCCTACGAGCAGTACTTC. Amino acids: CASSYNLRVRSYEQYF.

This clone has a handful of counts. The chain has TRBV5-1 and TRBJ2-3; 7 bases agree with TRBD2. The CDR3 consists of 15 residues. Germline-derived CDR1 and CDR2 are SGHRS and YFSETQ. Germline trimming cut 5 bases from V and 0 bases from J; bases unmatched to any gene: 6. In DNA form, the CDR3 reads TGCGCCAGCAGAAAGGGGACTACTAGCACAGATACGCAGTATTTT. Translating it yields CASRKGTTSTDTQYF.

This rearrangement joins TRBV7-2 to TRBJ1-4; 8 positions match TRBD1. After removal of 5 bases from V and 0 bases from J, the junction contained 5 bases not matched to a gene. CDR1 and CDR2 (germline): SGHTA, FQGNSA. CDR3 length: 16 residues. CDR3 protein: CASSTDRGSTNEKLFF. The CDR3 DNA reads TGTGCCAGCAGCACCGACAGGGGATCAACTAATGAAAAACTGTTTTTT. Using reference TRBV7-2 and TRBJ1-4 for the parts outside the CDR3, the full variable domain is GAGVSQSPSNKVTEKGKDVELRCDPISGHTALYWYRQSLGQGLEFLIYFQGNSAPDKSGLPSDRFSAERTGGSVSTLTIQRTQQEDSAVYLCASSTDRGSTNEKLFFGSGTQLSVL.

The chain joins TRBV2 to TRBJ1-1; D gene ambiguous. The CDR3 runs to 12 residues. Germline loops: CDR1 SNHLY, CDR2 FYNNEI. Trimming stripped 7 bases from V and 0 bases from J, with 6 bases between. The CDR3 reads CASNGMNTEAFF. The CDR3 DNA reads TGTGCCAGCAACGGGATGAACACTGAAGCTTTCTTT.

This clone was seen a few times. The chain couples TRBV19 to TRBJ1-5, with D uncertain. CDR1 LNHDA and CDR2 SQIVND come from the germline V gene (reference sequence). This CDR3 contains 15 residues. Trimming pared 6 bases from V and 4 bases from J, leaving 16 bases between. CDR3 nucleotide sequence: TGTGCCAGTAGCCCGGGGTTACAAGGAAATCAGCCCCAGCATTTT. Translated, it gives CASSPGLQGNQPQHF.

This rearrangement joins TRBV6-4 to TRBJ2-3; maybe TRBD1 (5 bases). The CDR3 has 15 residues. V was trimmed by 0 bases and J by 2 bases, leaving 9 bases between them. Germline V gene data show CDR1 as MRHNA and CDR2 as SNTAGT. As DNA, the CDR3 is TGTGCCAGCAGTGACTCTGGCAGGGACACAGATACGCAGTATTTT. Its protein is CASSDSGRDTDTQYF.

This clone was seen only a few times. The chain uses TRBV6-4 and TRBJ2-2; TRBD1 is a possible D gene (6 bases). The V gene lost 2 bases and the J gene lost 7 bases, with 14 bases spanning the gap. CDR1 is MRHNA, CDR2 SNTAGT, per germline. The CDR3 totals 15 residues. CDR3 amino acids: CASSDGLEGDGELFF. In DNA form, the CDR3 reads TGTGCCAGCAGTGACGGCCTAGAGGGGGACGGGGAGCTGTTTTTT.

The chain uses TRBV6-1 and TRBJ2-5; 8 positions agree with TRBD2. The DNA matches TRBJ2-7 better at its end, which makes the J call doubtful. The CDR3 runs 13 residues. In germline, CDR1 is MNHNS, CDR2 SASEGT. The chain's CDR3 is CASRAGGSYEQYF. Here the CDR3 DNA reads TGTGCCAGCAGGGCGGGAGGTTCCTACGAGCAGTACTTC.

The genes are TRBV7-8 and TRBJ2-2; possible D gene TRBD1, 6 bases. This CDR3 spans 17 amino acids. CDR1 SGHVS and CDR2 FQNEAQ come from the germline V gene. Trimming removed 1 base from V and 3 bases from J, with 15 bases in between. The CDR3: CASSLGDRTSYTGELFF. CDR3 DNA: TGTGCCAGCAGCTTAGGCGACAGGACCTCTTACACCGGGGAGCTGTTTTTT.

This clone has a handful of counts. The chain joins TRBV28 to TRBJ2-1, with D possibly matching TRBD2 (5 bases). The CDR3 sequence is 15 residues long. With 4 bases removed from V and 0 bases from J, the gap between germline ends came to 10 bases. Germline V CDR1 and CDR2: MDHEN, SYDVKM. In nucleotides, the CDR3 is TGTGCCAGCAGTTCGAGTGGGAGCTCCTACAATGAGCAGTTCTTC. This sequence encodes CASSSSGSSYNEQFF.

The genes are TRBV2 and TRBJ2-3; tentative D call: TRBD2 (5 bases). The V end was cut by 8 bases, the J end by 1 base, with 10 bases between. CDR3 length equals 13 residues. Germline CDR1 reads SNHLY; CDR2 reads FYNNEI. CDR3 loop: CASLRRGTDTQYF. CDR3 DNA sequence: TGTGCCAGCCTTCGGCGGGGCACAGATACGCAGTATTTT. Variable domain in full (rest from reference TRBV2 and TRBJ2-3): EPEVTQTPSHQVTQMGQEVILRCVPISNHLYFYWYRQILGQKVEFLVSFYNNEISEKSEIFDDQFSVERPDGSNFTLKIRSTKLEDSAMYFCASLRRGTDTQYFGPGTRLTVL.

This clone showed up just once. The rearrangement joins TRBV18 to TRBJ2-3; a weak D match, TRBD2 (5 bases). The V and J ends lost 4 bases and 3 bases respectively, with 17 bases between them. The germline V gene encodes CDR1 KGHSH and CDR2 LQKENI. The CDR3 is 16 amino acids. In DNA, the CDR3 is TGTGCCAGCTCACATCTTTCGGGATCGGGGACAGATACGCAGTATTTT. Its protein product is CASSHLSGSGTDTQYF.

The CDR3 reads CASSEMGGELETQYF. CDR3 sequence (DNA): TGTGCCAGCAGTGAGATGGGGGGGGAACTGGAGACCCAGTACTTC. The V call is TRBV6-1, the J call TRBJ2-5; 7 bases fit TRBD2. The CDR3 runs 15 residues. CDR1 is MNHNS, CDR2 SASEGT, per germline. The J segment lost 5 bases and the V segment lost 3 bases, leaving 9 bases of the junction unmatched.

J is TRBJ2-2 and V is TRBV2; D might be TRBD2 (6 bases). Germline CDR1 is SNHLY and CDR2 is FYNNEI. The CDR3 is 15 amino acids. V was pared by 7 bases and J by 1 base, with 13 bases between. This CDR3 reads CASKEEGVNTGELFF. The CDR3 nucleotides read TGTGCCAGCAAGGAGGAGGGAGTGAACACCGGGGAGCTGTTTTTT. The whole variable domain, remainder taken from reference TRBV2 and TRBJ2-2, is EPEVTQTPSHQVTQMGQEVILRCVPISNHLYFYWYRQILGQKVEFLVSFYNNEISEKSEIFDDQFSVERPDGSNFTLKIRSTKLEDSAMYFCASKEEGVNTGELFFGEGSRLTVL.

This chain uses TRBV6-5 with TRBJ2-7; unclear D gene. The germline gives CDR1 MNHEY, CDR2 SVGAGI. The CDR3 covers 13 residues. Trimming cost V 6 bases and J 1 base, with 10 bases left between them. The CDR3 DNA reads TGTGCCAGCAGCCGACAATATTCCTACGAGCAGTACTTC. Amino acids: CASSRQYSYEQYF.

The table lists this clone with a few counts. The genes are TRBV29-1 and TRBJ2-7; 7 positions match TRBD2. J gave up 7 bases and V 6 bases, and 9 bases lay outside the gene matches. CDR1 and CDR2 from the germline V gene are SQVTM and ANQGSEA. The CDR3 spans 12 residues. The CDR3 is CSVGWGEGEQYF. The CDR3, as DNA: TGCAGCGTGGGGTGGGGGGAGGGGGAGCAGTACTTC.

In its sample, this clone was seen a few times. The V gene is TRBV2, the J gene TRBJ1-1; D is uncertain. Trimming removed 6 bases from V and 2 bases from J, with 4 bases in between. Looked up from germline, CDR1 is SNHLY and CDR2 is FYNNEI. This CDR3 has 11 residues. In DNA form, the CDR3 reads TGTGCCAGCAGCCCTAACACTGAAGCTTTCTTT. This codes for CASSPNTEAFF.

The chain couples TRBV7-3 to TRBJ2-5, with a possible D match to TRBD1 (5 bases). This CDR3 comprises 13 residues. Trimming took 5 bases from V and 7 from J, leaving 14 bases between them. Germline values: CDR1 SGHTA, CDR2 FQGTGA. As DNA, the CDR3 is TGTGCCAGCAGCCAGGGTCTAGTTGGGACCCAGTACTTC. This sequence encodes CASSQGLVGTQYF.